This TCR beta chain appears in the sequencing data of a study of T cell changes during pregnancy in multiple sclerosis. V trimming: 5 bases; J trimming: 5 bases; junction bases outside the gene matches: 12. The CDR3 loop spans 16 amino acids. The V gene's germline CDR1 is SEHNR and CDR2 FQNEAQ (reference sequence). Sequencing was performed with immunoSEQ multiplex PCR; in TCRdb, only in-frame clones are kept and a portion is missing. Among roughly 41,000 clones listed, roughly nine tenths were seen once. This chain uses TRBV7-9 with TRBJ2-1, with TRBD2 matching 7 bases. Sequenced here: CD8+ T cells from peripheral blood mononuclear cells, sampled in the third trimester of pregnancy. This TCR derives from a female donor with multiple sclerosis, enrolled in a pregnancy study. The CDR3 nucleotides are TGTGCCAGCAGCCCGTTTGGCGGGAGTTTCCACAATGAGCAGTTCTTC. This codes for CASSPFGGSFHNEQFF.